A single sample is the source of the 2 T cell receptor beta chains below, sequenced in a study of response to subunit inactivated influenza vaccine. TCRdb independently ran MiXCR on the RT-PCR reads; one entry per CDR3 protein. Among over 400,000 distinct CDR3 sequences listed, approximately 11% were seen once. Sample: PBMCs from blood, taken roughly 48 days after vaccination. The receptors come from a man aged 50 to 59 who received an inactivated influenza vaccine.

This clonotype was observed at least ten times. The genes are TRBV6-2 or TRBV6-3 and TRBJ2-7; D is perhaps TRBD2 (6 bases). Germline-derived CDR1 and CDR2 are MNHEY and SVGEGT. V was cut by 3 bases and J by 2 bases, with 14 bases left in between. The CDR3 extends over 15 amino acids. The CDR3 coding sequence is TGTGCCAGCAGTTATGGCGAGACGGGAGCCTACGAGCAGTACTTC. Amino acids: CASSYGETGAYEQYF.

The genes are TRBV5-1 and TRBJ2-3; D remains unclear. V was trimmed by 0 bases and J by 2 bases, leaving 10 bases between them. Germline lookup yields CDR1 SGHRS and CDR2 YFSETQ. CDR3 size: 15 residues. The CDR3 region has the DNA TGCGCCAGCAGCTTGGGTGCTCACCACACAGATACGCAGTATTTT. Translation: CASSLGAHHTDTQYF.